The T cell receptor (beta chain) under discussion was sequenced for a study of post-analysis software for immune sequencing data. In the study overall: Clinical courses comprised relapsing-remitting, secondary progressive and progressive-relapsing multiple sclerosis. Study findings and constraints: Elevated frequency relative to controls characterized four to six TRBV segments in patients, TRBV5-6, TRBV5-1 and TRBV20-1 among them. Diversity measured as normalized Chao1 was significantly lower in multiple sclerosis patients than in controls. Samples made in the same batch grouped tightly together by F measure.

J was trimmed by 16 bases and V by 6 bases; bases with no gene match: 13. The CDR3 loop spans 13 amino acids. Remarks on this clonotype: Its antigen is currently unknown.

Presence of unique molecular identifiers characterized the TCR beta cDNA libraries. TCRdb processed the PCR reads anew with MiXCR; each CDR3 protein has one entry. The sample contains around 150,000 distinct CDR3 sequences, approximately 35% of which appear only once. This clonotype was obtained from a girl aged 5-17 years with multiple sclerosis. The sequences come from blood, collected after autologous hematopoietic stem cell transplantation. The rearrangement uses TRBV12-3 or TRBV12-4 and TRBJ2-1; 9 bases match TRBD1. CDR3 sequence (DNA): TGTGCCAGCAGCTTGACAGGGGGGAAAGGAGCTTTCTTC. Its translation: CASSLTGGKGAFF.